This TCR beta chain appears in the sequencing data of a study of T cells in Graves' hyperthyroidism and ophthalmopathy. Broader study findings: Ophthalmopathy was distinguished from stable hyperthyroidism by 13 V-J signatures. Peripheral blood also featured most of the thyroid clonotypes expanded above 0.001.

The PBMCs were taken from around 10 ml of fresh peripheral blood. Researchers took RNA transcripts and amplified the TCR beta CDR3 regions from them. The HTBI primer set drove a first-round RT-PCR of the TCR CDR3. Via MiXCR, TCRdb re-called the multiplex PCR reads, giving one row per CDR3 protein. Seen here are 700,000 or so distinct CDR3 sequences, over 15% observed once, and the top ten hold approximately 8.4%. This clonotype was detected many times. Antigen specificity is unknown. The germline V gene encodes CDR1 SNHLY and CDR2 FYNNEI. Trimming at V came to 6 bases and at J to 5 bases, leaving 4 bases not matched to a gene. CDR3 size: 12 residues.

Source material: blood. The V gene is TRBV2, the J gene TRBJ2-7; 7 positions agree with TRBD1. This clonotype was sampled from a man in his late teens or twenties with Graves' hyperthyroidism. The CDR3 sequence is CASRRGLDEQYF. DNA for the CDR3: TGTGCCAGCAGGAGGGGGCTCGACGAGCAGTACTTC.